The 31 T cell receptor beta chains below all came from one sample that was sequenced in a study of T cell responses to AZD1222 COVID-19 vaccine. This table comes from immunoSEQ multiplex PCR, and its TCRdb copy is limited to in-frame clones, with some not included. The sample yields some 74,000 clones, roughly 90% seen once. This specimen consisted of peripheral blood, obtained 28 days after the second AZD1222 dose. These receptors came from an adult who received the AZD1222 COVID-19 vaccine.

The chain recombines TRBV6-5 with TRBJ2-7, with 8 nucleotides matching TRBD2. The CDR3 has 14 residues. Germline CDR1 reads MNHEY; CDR2 reads SVGAGI. J was trimmed by 2 bases and V by 5 bases; bases with no gene match: 5. As DNA, the CDR3 is TGTGCCAGCAGTAATAGCGGGATCCCCTACGAGCAGTACTTC. It is translated as CASSNSGIPYEQYF.

This chain uses TRBV7-9 with TRBJ1-2; TRBD1 matches 8 bases. The V gene's germline CDR1 is SEHNR and CDR2 FQNEAQ (reference sequence). V lost 8 bases and J lost 6; bases outside the gene matches: 5. This CDR3 is 12 amino acids long. CDR3 loop: CASVRTGNGYTF. In nucleotides, the CDR3 is TGTGCCAGCGTCAGGACAGGGAATGGCTACACCTTC.

The chain joins TRBV7-9 to TRBJ1-1, with unresolved D. V dropped 5 bases and J dropped 1 base, with 5 bases sitting between them. The CDR3 spans 12 residues. The germline V gene has CDR1 SEHNR and CDR2 FQNEAQ (reference sequence). CDR3 nucleotides: TGTGCCAGCAGCCCGCAGAACACTGAAGCTTTCTTT. It specifies CASSPQNTEAFF.

The rearrangement uses TRBV5-4 and TRBJ1-3; the match to TRBD1 covers 8 bases. With 3 bases clipped from V and 5 bases from J, the junction kept 4 bases outside the gene matches. Germline V gene sequence: CDR1 SGHNT, CDR2 YYREEE (reference sequence). The CDR3 is 14 amino acids. The CDR3 region has the DNA TGTGCCAGCAGCTCCCGGACAGGGAGAAACACCATATATTTT. Its protein product is CASSSRTGRNTIYF.

The J gene is TRBJ2-1, the V gene TRBV4-2; TRBD2 agrees at 13 bases. Germline V lookup: CDR1 LGHNA, CDR2 YNFKEQ. The CDR3 has 16 residues. Unmatched junction bases numbered 3, after V lost 3 bases and J lost 4 bases. The CDR3 nucleotides read TGTGCCAGCAGCCAGGGGACTAGCGGGGCTTACAATGAGCAGTTCTTC. As protein: CASSQGTSGAYNEQFF.

V usage is TRBV7-2 and J usage is TRBJ2-1, with D tentatively TRBD1 (5 bases). This CDR3 has 15 residues. The germline gives CDR1 SGHTA, CDR2 FQGNSA. V gave up 1 base and J gave up 9 bases, with 16 bases separating them. The DNA for the CDR3 is TGTGCCAGCAGCTTAGTGGCTCCCTTTAGGGGTGAGCAGTTCTTC. Its protein product is CASSLVAPFRGEQFF. Full variable domain (remainder filled in from reference TRBV7-2 and TRBJ2-1): GAGVSQSPSNKVTEKGKDVELRCDPISGHTALYWYRQSLGQGLEFLIYFQGNSAPDKSGLPSDRFSAERTGGSVSTLTIQRTQQEDSAVYLCASSLVAPFRGEQFFGPGTRLTVL.

This clone was seen once. Here the CDR3 reads CASSSLRGGRVDQPQHF. The CDR3 region has the DNA TGTGCCAGCAGCTCCTTACGGGGGGGGCGCGTGGATCAGCCCCAGCATTTT. The rearrangement joins TRBV7-8 to TRBJ1-5; a possible D gene is TRBD1 (6 bases). V lost 4 bases, J lost 5 bases, and 21 bases lay in between. CDR3 length: 17 amino acids. Germline values: CDR1 SGHVS, CDR2 FQNEAQ. Full variable domain (missing parts from reference TRBV7-8 and TRBJ1-5): GAGVSQSPRYKVAKRGQDVALRCDPISGHVSLFWYQQALGQGPEFLTYFQNEAQLDKSGLPSDRFFAERPEGSVSTLKIQRTQQEDSAVYLCASSSLRGGRVDQPQHFGDGTRLSIL.

The chain couples TRBV24-1 to TRBJ1-2; the match to TRBD1 covers 9 bases. The CDR3 extends over 15 amino acids. J was trimmed by 2 bases and V by 2 bases; bases with no gene match: 2. Germline V gene lookup returns CDR1 KGHDR and CDR2 SFDVKD. The CDR3 DNA sequence: TGTGCCACCAGTGATTCGGGACAGGGAAACTATGGCTACACCTTC. This gives the protein CATSDSGQGNYGYTF.

The V call is TRBV11-3, the J call TRBJ1-5, with D maybe TRBD1 (5 bases). V was clipped by 8 bases and J by 7 bases, with 15 bases between them. The CDR3 has 13 residues. Looked up from germline, CDR1 is SGHNT and CDR2 is YENEEA. The CDR3 sequence: CASPRDCRQPQHF. The CDR3 DNA sequence: TGTGCCAGCCCACGGGACTGTCGGCAGCCCCAGCATTTT.

The table lists this clone with a count of one. V usage is TRBV7-9 and J usage is TRBJ2-7; perhaps TRBD2 as D (6 bases). With 5 bases removed from V and 5 bases from J, the gap between germline ends came to 19 bases. This CDR3 is built from 15 residues. Germline V gives CDR1 SEHNR, CDR2 FQNEAQ (reference sequence). Here the CDR3 reads CASSATLQGLDEQYF. The CDR3 DNA sequence: TGTGCCAGCAGCGCCACCCTCCAGGGACTGGACGAGCAGTACTTC.

This clone occurred once. This chain connects TRBV18 to TRBJ1-1; D unresolved. V lost 0 bases, J lost 5 bases, and 7 bases lay in between. Germline V lookup: CDR1 KGHSH, CDR2 LQKENI. The CDR3 sequence is 13 residues long. CDR3 coding DNA: TGTGCCAGCTCACCACCGCAACTGACTGAAGCTTTCTTT. Its translation is CASSPPQLTEAFF.

This rearrangement joins TRBV12-3 or TRBV12-4 to TRBJ2-5; 9 nucleotides align to TRBD2. The CDR3 has 13 residues. The J segment lost 3 bases and the V segment lost 7 bases, leaving 3 bases of the junction unmatched. The CDR3 loop is CASTPSGEETQYF. The CDR3 DNA sequence: TGTGCCAGCACACCTAGCGGGGAAGAGACCCAGTACTTC.

Only a few counts were recorded for this clone. The chain employs TRBV3-1 (or the pseudogene TRBV3-2) and TRBJ1-4; TRBD1 matches 10 bases. Germline CDR1 LGHDT, CDR2 YNNKEL (reference sequence). V shed 1 base and J 6 bases; nucleotides not matched to a gene: 5. The CDR3 extends over 16 amino acids. CDR3 coding DNA: TGTGCCAGCAGCCAAGGGAGGGGACAGGGGTATGAAAAACTGTTTTTT. Amino acid sequence: CASSQGRGQGYEKLFF.

This clone was found a few times. The chain links TRBV5-4 to TRBJ2-3; possibly TRBD2 for D (5 bases). Trimming removed 3 bases at V and 0 bases at J, with 11 bases between. This CDR3 is 15 amino acids long. The germline gives CDR1 SGHNT, CDR2 YYREEE (reference sequence). The CDR3 sequence is CASSSSMGSTDTQYF. Here the CDR3 DNA reads TGTGCCAGCAGCTCTAGCATGGGTAGCACAGATACGCAGTATTTT.

This rearrangement joins TRBV7-2 to TRBJ2-7, with D tentatively TRBD1 or TRBD2 (5 bases each). Germline CDR1 SGHTA, CDR2 FQGNSA. This CDR3 has 15 amino acids. V was pared by 5 bases and J by 3 bases, with 17 bases between. CDR3 in amino acids: CASSPRGLPFYEQYF. CDR3 coding DNA: TGTGCCAGCAGCCCGAGGGGATTACCCTTCTACGAGCAGTACTTC.

This clone came up a few times. The rearrangement joins TRBV5-1 to TRBJ1-1; TRBD1 agrees at 8 bases. Germline V CDR1 and CDR2: SGHRS, YFSETQ. The CDR3 spans 19 residues. V lost 0 bases, J lost 0 bases, and 13 bases stayed unmatched. As DNA, the CDR3 is TGCGCCAGCAGCTTGGGAAGGCGGACAGGGAGAGGAGTGAACACTGAAGCTTTCTTT. Protein sequence: CASSLGRRTGRGVNTEAFF.

The V and J genes are TRBV10-3 and TRBJ2-7, with D unresolved. CDR3 size: 14 residues. V was cut by 4 bases and J by 2 bases, with 12 bases left in between. Germline CDR1 reads ENHRY; CDR2 reads SYGVKD. CDR3 in amino acids: CAISARREPYEQYF. The DNA of the CDR3 is TGTGCCATCAGTGCCCGGAGAGAGCCCTACGAGCAGTACTTC.

This chain joins TRBV11-2 and TRBJ1-2; 11 nucleotides agree with TRBD1. Germline values: CDR1 SGHAT, CDR2 FQNNGV. J gave up 8 bases and V 4 bases, and 3 bases lay outside the gene matches. The CDR3 extends over 13 amino acids. CDR3: CASSYGQGAGYTF. Written as DNA, the CDR3 is TGTGCCAGCAGCTACGGACAGGGGGCGGGCTACACCTTC.

The chain links TRBV6-2 or TRBV6-3 to TRBJ1-1, with D uncertain. The CDR3 covers 14 residues. The germline gives CDR1 MNHEY, CDR2 SVGEGT. V lost 2 bases and J 5 bases, leaving 12 bases between the germline ends. The chain's CDR3 is CASSYTFEGTEAFF. The CDR3, as DNA: TGTGCCAGCAGTTACACTTTTGAGGGTACTGAAGCTTTCTTT.

This chain uses TRBV30 with TRBJ1-4, with D perhaps TRBD1 (5 bases). Trimming removed 1 base from V and 3 bases from J, with 6 bases in between. The CDR3 loop spans 13 amino acids. Germline CDR1 reads GTSNPN; CDR2 reads SVGIG (reference sequence). CDR3 in amino acids: CAWSGQPNEKLFF. The CDR3 DNA reads TGTGCCTGGAGTGGACAGCCTAATGAAAAACTGTTTTTT.

The chain employs TRBV2 and TRBJ2-2; either TRBD1 or TRBD2 may fit D (5 bases each). V gave up 3 bases and J gave up 7 bases, with 15 bases separating them. The CDR3 is 15 residues long. Germline loops: CDR1 SNHLY, CDR2 FYNNEI. The CDR3 bases are TGTGCCAGCAGTGAGAGGGACCAAGTCGGCGGGGAGCTGTTTTTT. Its protein product is CASSERDQVGGELFF.

The V call is TRBV13, the J call TRBJ1-6; unclear D gene. Trimming removed 3 bases from V and 0 bases from J, with 12 bases in between. Per the germline V gene, CDR1 is PRHDT and CDR2 is FYEKMQ (reference sequence). CDR3 length: 17 residues. The CDR3 here is CASSLGHPGSYNSPLHF. DNA for the CDR3: TGTGCCAGCAGCTTGGGCCACCCAGGCTCCTATAATTCACCCCTCCACTTT.

CDR3 region: CASSLHPSGTGAYEQYF. CDR3 DNA sequence: TGTGCCAGCAGCTTACATCCCTCCGGGACAGGGGCCTACGAGCAGTACTTC. V gene TRBV7-2 combines with J gene TRBJ2-7; 10 bases map to TRBD1. V was clipped by 2 bases and J by 2 bases; unmatched bases: 9. The CDR3 covers 17 residues. CDR1 is SGHTA and CDR2 is FQGNSA in the germline V gene.

The chain uses TRBV7-8 and TRBJ2-1; no reliable D call. Per germline, CDR1 SGHVS and CDR2 FQNEAQ. Trimming shortened V by 0 bases and J by 8 bases, and 17 bases separated the two germline ends. This CDR3 is built from 16 residues. The CDR3 protein is CASSLAPTLAGYEQFF. The CDR3 DNA reads as TGTGCCAGCAGCTTAGCCCCCACCCTCGCCGGCTATGAGCAGTTCTTC.

The V call is TRBV7-6, the J call TRBJ2-1; 8 bases align to TRBD2. The CDR3 consists of 15 residues. The V segment lost 5 bases and the J segment 5 bases; nucleotides outside the gene matches: 8. Germline V gives CDR1 SGHVS, CDR2 FNYEAQ. CDR3 sequence: CASSPIAGTNNEQFF. CDR3 DNA: TGTGCCAGCAGCCCAATAGCGGGGACGAACAATGAGCAGTTCTTC.

The chain combines TRBV2 with TRBJ1-5, with D unclear. Germline V CDR1 and CDR2: SNHLY, FYNNEI. Trimming removed 2 bases from V and 0 bases from J, with 8 bases in between. The CDR3 is made up of 15 amino acids. Here the CDR3 reads CASSENSYSNQPQHF. Written as DNA, the CDR3 is TGTGCCAGCAGTGAAAACAGCTATAGCAATCAGCCCCAGCATTTT. The whole variable domain, remainder taken from reference TRBV2 and TRBJ1-5, is EPEVTQTPSHQVTQMGQEVILRCVPISNHLYFYWYRQILGQKVEFLVSFYNNEISEKSEIFDDQFSVERPDGSNFTLKIRSTKLEDSAMYFCASSENSYSNQPQHFGDGTRLSIL.

CDR3 coding DNA: TGTGCCAGCAGGTCGGACTATTTCTACGAGCAGTACTTC. This codes for CASRSDYFYEQYF. This sequence joins TRBV28 and TRBJ2-7; weak D call: TRBD2 (6 bases). Trimming took off 6 bases at V and 3 bases at J, with 12 bases between the two ends. Germline CDR1 is MDHEN and CDR2 is SYDVKM. This CDR3 has 13 residues. The whole variable domain, filled in from reference TRBV28 and TRBJ2-7, reads DVKVTQSSRYLVKRTGEKVFLECVQDMDHENMFWYRQDPGLGLRLIYFSYDVKMKEKGDIPEGYSVSREKKERFSLILESASTNQTSMYLCASRSDYFYEQYFGPGTRLTVT.

This clone has only one observation. The chain employs TRBV4-1 and TRBJ1-6, with D possibly TRBD1 on 5 matching bases. Germline-derived CDR1 and CDR2 are MGHRA and YSYEKL. Deletions cut 1 base from V and 7 bases from J, with 11 bases between. This CDR3 has 15 residues. The CDR3 region is CASSQGSGRNSPLHF. In DNA, the CDR3 is TGCGCCAGCAGCCAAGGATCGGGGCGGAATTCACCCCTCCACTTT.

The rearrangement joins TRBV5-1 to TRBJ1-1, with 8 positions matching TRBD1. V lost 0 bases to trimming and J lost 1 base; unmatched junction nucleotides: 8. The CDR3 covers 17 residues. Germline assignment: CDR1 SGHRS and CDR2 YFSETQ. CDR3 in amino acids: CASSLEARGLGNTEAFF. CDR3 sequence (DNA): TGCGCCAGCAGCTTGGAGGCCAGGGGGCTGGGGAACACTGAAGCTTTCTTT.

The rearrangement links TRBV7-8 to TRBJ1-4, with D hard to call. V shed 7 bases and J shed 7 bases, with 16 bases lying between them. CDR1 SGHVS and CDR2 FQNEAQ come from the germline V gene. The CDR3 consists of 14 residues. The CDR3: CASTSRPLSEKLFF. The CDR3 DNA is TGTGCCAGCACCTCAAGGCCGCTCTCTGAAAAACTGTTTTTT.

The chain is built from TRBV18 and TRBJ2-7, with a weak D call TRBD1 (6 bases). Trimming pared 3 bases from V and 7 bases from J, leaving 16 bases between. CDR3 size: 14 residues. CDR1 is KGHSH, CDR2 LQKENI, per germline. The CDR3, as DNA: TGTGCCAGCTCACCCCAAGAACAGGGACCAGAGCAGTACTTC. This gives the protein CASSPQEQGPEQYF.